The 27 T cell receptor beta chains reported below all come from one sample, sequenced in a study of blood T cell repertoires in COVID-19. Only in-frame clones appear in the TCRdb table, and some are missing; sequencing was by immunoSEQ multiplex PCR. The top ten clones hold under 5% of a sample with tens of thousands of clones, 74% of them seen once. The material sequenced was peripheral blood. These receptors were collected from a man between 70 and 80 years old with COVID-19, enrolled during active disease.

The sample holds one count of this clone. The gene calls are TRBV9 and TRBJ1-3; D gene unclear. The CDR3 contains 13 residues. The V gene lost 4 bases and the J gene lost 0 bases, with 5 bases spanning the gap. In germline, CDR1 is SGDLS, CDR2 YYNGEE. The CDR3 DNA reads TGTGCCAGCAGCTCTATCTCTGGAAACACCATATATTTT. Protein product: CASSSISGNTIYF.

CDR3 loop: CASSTRQGFNEKLFF. Here the CDR3 DNA reads TGTGCCAGCAGTACCAGACAGGGGTTTAATGAAAAACTGTTTTTT. This chain uses TRBV27 with TRBJ1-4, with 8 bases aligning to TRBD1. This CDR3 comprises 15 residues. Per the germline V gene, CDR1 is MNHEY and CDR2 is SMNVEV (reference sequence). The J segment lost 4 bases and the V segment lost 5 bases, leaving 6 bases of the junction unmatched.

This clone has just a few counts. The rearrangement joins TRBV3-1 (or the pseudogene TRBV3-2) to TRBJ1-2; 11 bases align to TRBD1. The V gene end was trimmed by 1 base and the J gene end by 4 bases; junction bases not matched to a gene: 5. This CDR3 contains 16 residues. Germline loops: CDR1 LGHDT, CDR2 YNNKEL (reference sequence). The CDR3 region is CASSQGTGGAVYGYTF. In DNA form, the CDR3 reads TGTGCCAGCAGCCAAGGGACAGGGGGCGCGGTCTATGGCTACACCTTC.

This clone showed up just once. The V call is TRBV27, the J call TRBJ1-5; maybe TRBD1 (6 bases). Germline V gene sequence: CDR1 MNHEY, CDR2 SMNVEV (reference sequence). V was cut by 6 bases and J by 0 bases, with 15 bases left in between. The CDR3 covers 16 residues. CDR3 sequence: CASRPTGSYSNQPQHF. For the CDR3, the DNA is TGTGCCAGCAGACCTACAGGGTCTTATAGCAATCAGCCCCAGCATTTT.

The CDR3 DNA sequence: TGTGCCAGCAGCGTGTCTAGCGGGAGCAATGAGCAGTTCTTC. Protein: CASSVSSGSNEQFF. The J gene is TRBJ2-1, the V gene TRBV9; 10 bases agree with TRBD2. The CDR3 sequence is 14 residues long. V lost 2 bases, J lost 6 bases, and 2 bases stayed unmatched. Germline CDR1 is SGDLS and CDR2 is YYNGEE.

The sample holds a few counts of this clone. In DNA, the CDR3 is TGTGCCAGCAGCCAAGACAGGGCTTGGGAGACCCAGTACTTC. Amino acid sequence: CASSQDRAWETQYF. This chain connects TRBV3-1 (or the pseudogene TRBV3-2) to TRBJ2-5, with D possibly being TRBD1 (5 bases). CDR1 and CDR2 (germline): LGHDT, YNNKEL (reference sequence). This CDR3 is 14 amino acids long. Trimming removed 0 bases at V and 5 bases at J, with 10 bases between.

The rearrangement uses TRBV27 and TRBJ2-1; 11 nucleotides agree with TRBD2. The CDR3 consists of 17 residues. Germline V lookup: CDR1 MNHEY, CDR2 SMNVEV (reference sequence). Trimming removed 4 bases from V and 2 bases from J; junction bases left unmatched: 7. CDR3 loop: CASSSGLAAIPYNEQFF. In nucleotides, the CDR3 is TGTGCCAGCAGTTCGGGACTAGCGGCCATTCCCTACAATGAGCAGTTCTTC.

This chain connects TRBV7-2 to TRBJ2-1, with 8 bases that match TRBD2. J lost 7 bases, V lost 4 bases, and 9 bases had no gene match. The CDR3 is 15 residues long. From germline, CDR1 is SGHTA and CDR2 FQGNSA. CDR3 bases: TGTGCCAGCAGCTCACCAGGACTAGCTGGAAATGAGCAGTTCTTC. Encoded protein: CASSSPGLAGNEQFF. Filled out from reference TRBV7-2 and TRBJ2-1, the complete variable domain reads GAGVSQSPSNKVTEKGKDVELRCDPISGHTALYWYRQSLGQGLEFLIYFQGNSAPDKSGLPSDRFSAERTGGSVSTLTIQRTQQEDSAVYLCASSSPGLAGNEQFFGPGTRLTVL.

The chain uses TRBV5-1 and TRBJ2-7, with TRBD1 matching over 9 bases. This CDR3 is 15 amino acids long. V lost 4 bases, J lost 3 bases, and 8 bases stayed unmatched. The germline CDR1 and CDR2 sequences are SGHRS and YFSETQ. CDR3 nucleotide sequence: TGCGCCAGCAGCCCATCGGGGACAGGGATCTACGAGCAGTACTTC. This codes for CASSPSGTGIYEQYF.

The V and J genes are TRBV28 and TRBJ2-3; the match to TRBD2 covers 14 bases. The CDR3 has 16 amino acids. The trim removed 7 bases at V and 4 bases at J, leaving 7 bases unmatched. Germline CDR1 and CDR2: MDHEN and SYDVKM. The CDR3 is CASTSTGLAGADTQYF. The CDR3 nucleotides are TGTGCCAGCACCTCAACGGGACTAGCGGGAGCAGATACGCAGTATTTT.

The rearrangement uses TRBV6-2 or TRBV6-3 and TRBJ2-1, with no clear D. The V and J ends lost 3 bases and 0 bases respectively, with 12 bases between them. Germline assignment: CDR1 MNHEY and CDR2 SVGEGT. The CDR3 has 16 amino acids. The CDR3 bases are TGTGCCAGCAGTTATTCGTTCAAGAGCTCCTACAATGAGCAGTTCTTC. Protein: CASSYSFKSSYNEQFF.

The chain recombines TRBV6-1 with TRBJ1-6; TRBD1 aligns across 8 bases. This CDR3 has 16 residues. The J segment lost 7 bases and the V segment lost 2 bases, leaving 7 bases of the junction unmatched. Germline V gene sequence: CDR1 MNHNS, CDR2 SASEGT. CDR3: CASSEFGDRGNSPLHF. CDR3 sequence (DNA): TGTGCCAGCAGTGAATTTGGAGACAGGGGAAATTCACCCCTCCACTTT.

V and J are TRBV7-6 and TRBJ2-2; D is uncertain. Trimming shortened V by 1 base and J by 4 bases, and 10 bases separated the two germline ends. Germline CDR1 reads SGHVS; CDR2 reads FNYEAQ. The CDR3 covers 15 residues. CDR3 coding DNA: TGTGCCAGCAGCTTAGTCTTTACCAGCACCGGGGAGCTGTTTTTT. Amino acid sequence: CASSLVFTSTGELFF.

This clone was seen only once. This rearrangement joins TRBV7-2 to TRBJ2-1, with 13 positions matching TRBD2. CDR1 is SGHTA, CDR2 FQGNSA, per germline. The V and J ends lost 4 bases and 7 bases, in that order; junction bases with no gene match: 13. The CDR3 contains 18 residues. In DNA form, the CDR3 reads TGTGCCAGCAGCTACGACTCCGGGACTAGCGGGAAGGGGAATGAGCAGTTCTTC. Translation: CASSYDSGTSGKGNEQFF. Complete variable domain (other parts from reference TRBV7-2 and TRBJ2-1): GAGVSQSPSNKVTEKGKDVELRCDPISGHTALYWYRQSLGQGLEFLIYFQGNSAPDKSGLPSDRFSAERTGGSVSTLTIQRTQQEDSAVYLCASSYDSGTSGKGNEQFFGPGTRLTVL.

The chain uses TRBV30 and TRBJ1-2, with a tentative D call TRBD1 (6 bases). The CDR3 loop spans 14 amino acids. Trimming pared 3 bases from V and 4 bases from J, leaving 15 bases between. Germline V gene lookup returns CDR1 GTSNPN and CDR2 SVGIG (reference sequence). The CDR3 bases are TGTGCCTGGAGGGAACTCGACAGGCGCTATGGCTACACCTTC. Protein: CAWRELDRRYGYTF.

The V and J genes are TRBV10-3 and TRBJ1-4; D not certain. The CDR3 length is 13 residues. V was shortened by 6 bases and J by 6 bases, with 11 bases between the two germline ends. Germline lookup yields CDR1 ENHRY and CDR2 SYGVKD. The CDR3 nucleotides read TGTGCCATCAGCCCAGACATGGATGAAAAACTGTTTTTT. Amino acids: CAISPDMDEKLFF.

This sequence joins TRBV10-3 and TRBJ2-3; 7 positions agree with TRBD1. CDR3 length: 15 residues. The J segment lost 1 base and the V segment lost 6 bases, leaving 7 bases of the junction unmatched. Germline values: CDR1 ENHRY, CDR2 SYGVKD. The CDR3 here is CAISPQGPGTDTQYF. The CDR3 DNA reads TGTGCCATCAGCCCACAGGGGCCAGGCACAGATACGCAGTATTTT.

The rearrangement links TRBV28 to TRBJ2-5; 9 bases line up with TRBD2. V trimming: 5 bases; J trimming: 2 bases; junction bases outside the gene matches: 9. The V gene's germline CDR1 is MDHEN and CDR2 SYDVKM. The CDR3 covers 16 residues. CDR3 in amino acids: CASSGSTSGSQETQYF. In nucleotides, the CDR3 is TGTGCCAGCAGTGGGAGCACTAGCGGGTCTCAAGAGACCCAGTACTTC.

The rearrangement links TRBV7-9 to TRBJ2-3; D is unclear. This CDR3 is 12 amino acids long. Per the germline V gene, CDR1 is SEHNR and CDR2 is FQNEAQ (reference sequence). Trimming pared 3 bases from V and 5 bases from J, leaving 6 bases between. CDR3 region: CASSLYGDTQYF. CDR3 coding DNA: TGTGCCAGCAGCTTGTACGGAGATACGCAGTATTTT.

The genes are TRBV10-3 and TRBJ2-2, with 9 bases fitting TRBD2. J gave up 6 bases and V 6 bases, and 8 bases lay outside the gene matches. The CDR3 sequence is 15 residues long. Germline V CDR1 and CDR2: ENHRY, SYGVKD. CDR3 sequence reads: CAISRSGSVSGELFF. As DNA, the CDR3 is TGTGCCATCAGCCGTAGCGGGAGCGTTTCCGGGGAGCTGTTTTTT.

The chain employs TRBV2 and TRBJ2-1; 14 nucleotides match TRBD2. The CDR3 runs to 16 residues. With V trimmed by 3 bases and J by 6 bases, 4 bases remained unmatched. Looked up from germline, CDR1 is SNHLY and CDR2 is FYNNEI. The CDR3: CASSEGTSGSGNEQFF. As DNA, the CDR3 is TGTGCCAGCAGTGAGGGGACTAGCGGGAGTGGCAATGAGCAGTTCTTC. Full variable domain (remainder filled in from reference TRBV2 and TRBJ2-1): EPEVTQTPSHQVTQMGQEVILRCVPISNHLYFYWYRQILGQKVEFLVSFYNNEISEKSEIFDDQFSVERPDGSNFTLKIRSTKLEDSAMYFCASSEGTSGSGNEQFFGPGTRLTVL.

This clone was seen a single time. The chain joins TRBV5-1 to TRBJ2-7; D might be TRBD1 (5 bases). The germline V gene has CDR1 SGHRS and CDR2 YFSETQ. The CDR3 is 13 amino acids. Trimming took 6 bases from V and 2 from J, leaving 12 bases between them. As DNA, the CDR3 is TGCGCCAGCAATTCCGACAGCCCCTACGAGCAGTACTTC. It translates to CASNSDSPYEQYF.

The genes are TRBV5-5 and TRBJ1-5, with D possibly being TRBD1 (5 bases). V gave up 4 bases and J gave up 4 bases, with 9 bases separating them. The CDR3 covers 13 residues. The germline CDR1 and CDR2 sequences are SGHKS and YYEKEE (reference sequence). CDR3 coding DNA: TGTGCCAGCAGCCTGGACACAAATCAGCCCCAGCATTTT. Amino acid sequence: CASSLDTNQPQHF.

The CDR3 loop is CASSPGQSPYEQYF. The CDR3 nucleotides read TGTGCCAGCAGTCCGGGACAAAGCCCCTACGAGCAGTACTTC. The chain couples TRBV28 to TRBJ2-7; maybe TRBD1 (6 bases). The germline V gene has CDR1 MDHEN and CDR2 SYDVKM. Trimming pared 5 bases from V and 2 bases from J, leaving 13 bases between. The length of the CDR3 is 14 residues.

J is TRBJ2-5 and V is TRBV5-1; TRBD2 might be the D (6 bases). The V end was cut by 4 bases, the J end by 1 base, with 11 bases between. This CDR3 has 14 residues. Germline loops: CDR1 SGHRS, CDR2 YFSETQ. The CDR3 region has the DNA TGCGCCAGCAGCCGTGGAGGGACCCAAGAGACCCAGTACTTC. This gives the protein CASSRGGTQETQYF.

The chain recombines TRBV24-1 with TRBJ2-2, with 9 bases matching TRBD1. The V and J ends lost 9 bases and 1 base, in that order; junction bases with no gene match: 2. Germline CDR1 and CDR2: KGHDR and SFDVKD. This CDR3 comprises 14 residues. CDR3: CATGGQGNTGELFF. The CDR3 bases are TGTGCCACCGGGGGACAGGGGAACACCGGGGAGCTGTTTTTT.

The chain uses TRBV3-1 (or the pseudogene TRBV3-2) and TRBJ2-5; 7 bases agree with TRBD1. Germline trimming cut 3 bases from V and 4 bases from J; bases unmatched to any gene: 8. CDR3 length equals 15 residues. The germline V gene encodes CDR1 LGHDT and CDR2 YNNKEL (reference sequence). CDR3 residues: CASSHKDRVGETQYF. CDR3 coding DNA: TGTGCCAGCAGCCACAAAGACAGGGTGGGAGAGACCCAGTACTTC.